This entry lists 9 T cell receptor beta chains sequenced from one sample in a study of blood T cell repertoires in COVID-19. Sequencing was performed with immunoSEQ multiplex PCR; in TCRdb, only in-frame clones are kept and a portion is missing. Of over 400,000 clones listed, 85% to 90% are singletons. Sample: peripheral blood. These receptors were taken from a woman aged 45-65 years with COVID-19, enrolled during active disease.

This chain joins TRBV2 and TRBJ1-2; 10 bases line up with TRBD1. This CDR3 spans 14 amino acids. The V segment lost 5 bases and the J segment 7 bases; nucleotides outside the gene matches: 7. The germline V gene encodes CDR1 SNHLY and CDR2 FYNNEI. The CDR3 DNA reads TGTGCCAGCAGTCCCATGACAGGGGGCTCTGGCTACACCTTC. It codes for CASSPMTGGSGYTF.

J is TRBJ2-1 and V is TRBV18, with TRBD1 identical over 7 bases. V lost 3 bases and J lost 7; bases outside the gene matches: 3. There are 13 residues in the CDR3. Per the germline V gene, CDR1 is KGHSH and CDR2 is LQKENI. In nucleotides, the CDR3 is TGTGCCAGCTCACCGGGACAGACTAATGAGCAGTTCTTC. It translates to CASSPGQTNEQFF.

To note about this clone: The sample contains more than one DNA sequence encoding this CDR3. The gene calls are TRBV5-1 and TRBJ1-2, with unresolved D. Trimming removed 0 bases at V and 7 bases at J, with 7 bases between. The CDR3 spans 12 residues. Germline V gene lookup returns CDR1 SGHRS and CDR2 YFSETQ. The CDR3 is CASSLDSGGYTF. CDR3 coding DNA: TGCGCCAGCAGCTTGGATTCGGGTGGCTACACCTTC.

A remark on this clone: At the DNA level, this CDR3 is encoded by other sequences in the same sample as well. The gene calls are TRBV18 and TRBJ2-7, with 11 bases that match TRBD2. Unmatched junction bases numbered 1, after V lost 3 bases and J lost 3 bases. Germline CDR1 KGHSH, CDR2 LQKENI. This CDR3 is built from 14 residues. DNA of the CDR3: TGTGCCAGCTCACCTCTAGCGGGGGGCTACGAGCAGTACTTC. Translating it yields CASSPLAGGYEQYF.

The CDR3 reads CASSQGLAGGADTQYF. CDR3 nucleotides: TGTGCCAGCAGCCAGGGACTAGCGGGGGGCGCAGATACGCAGTATTTT. The chain couples TRBV3-1 (or the pseudogene TRBV3-2) to TRBJ2-3, with TRBD2 matching 15 bases. The CDR3 is 16 residues long. V was clipped by 3 bases and J by 4 bases; unmatched bases: 2. Germline V gives CDR1 LGHDT, CDR2 YNNKEL (reference sequence).

The J gene is TRBJ2-7, the V gene TRBV5-6; TRBD2 aligns across 11 bases. CDR1 SGHDT and CDR2 YYEEEE come from the germline V gene. CDR3 size: 16 residues. Losses at the gene ends were 3 bases for V and 7 bases for J; bases not matched to a gene: 12. The CDR3 here is CASSSRTSGGPSEQYF. CDR3 nucleotide sequence: TGTGCCAGCAGCTCCCGAACTAGCGGGGGACCGTCGGAGCAGTACTTC.

The V and J genes are TRBV5-6 and TRBJ2-7, with a possible D match to TRBD1 (6 bases). The CDR3 runs 15 residues. The germline gives CDR1 SGHDT, CDR2 YYEEEE. The germline V and J ends were trimmed by 1 base and 3 bases, with 14 bases remaining between them. The CDR3 region has the DNA TGTGCCAGCAGCTTGATCAGGGGATCATTCTACGAGCAGTACTTC. This sequence encodes CASSLIRGSFYEQYF. Filled out from reference TRBV5-6 and TRBJ2-7, the complete variable domain reads DAGVTQSPTHLIKTRGQQVTLRCSPKSGHDTVSWYQQALGQGPQFIFQYYEEEERQRGNFPDRFSGHQFPNYSSELNVNALLLGDSALYLCASSLIRGSFYEQYFGPGTRLTVT.

This clone showed up just once. The CDR3 protein is CAISEGERIGYTF. The CDR3 DNA reads TGTGCCATCAGTGAGGGGGAGAGGATTGGCTACACCTTC. This chain uses TRBV10-3 with TRBJ1-2; D remains unclear. The germline gives CDR1 ENHRY, CDR2 SYGVKD. This CDR3 has 13 residues. The ends were cut back, 2 bases at V and 7 bases at J, with 11 bases in the middle.

The chain recombines TRBV5-1 with TRBJ1-6; 7 bases map to TRBD1. Germline loops: CDR1 SGHRS, CDR2 YFSETQ. J was trimmed by 6 bases and V by 0 bases; bases with no gene match: 3. The CDR3 runs 15 residues. The CDR3 sequence is CASSLAGTANSPLHF. The CDR3 coding sequence is TGCGCCAGCAGCTTGGCCGGGACAGCTAATTCACCCCTCCACTTT.